This is a list of T cell receptor beta chains from one sample in a study of T-cell reconstitution after alpha-beta-depleted transplantation in children. TCRdb fed the PCR reads into MiXCR, producing one record per CDR3 protein. The data show roughly 420,000 distinct CDR3 sequences, about 17% seen once. The source material was PBMCs, mostly from graft donor cells, sampled 360 days after TCRalphabeta/CD19-depleted stem cell transplant. The receptors derive from a boy under three years old who had a stem cell transplant for Wiskott-Aldrich syndrome, so the T cells may come from the graft donor. Each CDR3 is given with its conserved first and last residue. Each record gives: V gene, clone size, J gene, D gene, CDR3 DNA, CDR3 protein. The D gene is left open where the match is weak. The size entry is marked missing in some rows and otherwise reads once, few, many or a size class.

TRBV6-1	-	TRBJ2-7	TRBD1	TGTGCCAGCAACGCCGGACAGGGAACGGTCGGGCAGTACTTC	CASNAGQGTVGQYF
TRBV5-1	-	TRBJ1-4	TRBD1	TGCGCCAGCAGCTCCCGGACAGGGCTTAATGAAAAACTGTTTTTT	CASSSRTGLNEKLFF
TRBV2	-	TRBJ2-1	-	TGTGCCAGCAAGGGGGGTCTAGGGGTAGGGTCCTACAATGAGCAGTTCTTC	CASKGGLGVGSYNEQFF
TRBV30	-	TRBJ1-1	-	TGTGCCTGGAGTGTACGTAAGGGGAACACTGAAGCTTTCTTT	CAWSVRKGNTEAFF
TRBV12-3/TRBV12-4	many	TRBJ2-5	-	TGTGCCAGCGCAAACAAGAGGACCCAGTACTTC	CASANKRTQYF
TRBV2	-	TRBJ2-3	TRBD2	TGTGCCAGCGGCGGGACTAGCGGTAGCACAGATACGCAGTATTTT	CASGGTSGSTDTQYF
TRBV6-1	-	TRBJ2-2	-	TGTGCCAGCAGAAGAAAAGGCGGCACCGGGGAGCTGTTTTTT	CASRRKGGTGELFF
TRBV4-2	-	TRBJ2-5	-	TGTGCCAGCAGCCAAGCTGTTTCTCAGACCCAGTACTTC	CASSQAVSQTQYF
TRBV5-1	few	TRBJ2-2	TRBD2	TGCGCCAGCAGCCCCTCTCTAGCGGGGGGGGTCACCGGGGAGCTGTTTTTT	CASSPSLAGGVTGELFF
TRBV24-1	-	TRBJ2-5	-	TGTGCCACCAGCCAGGGCGGCTCAGAGACCCAGTACTTC	CATSQGGSETQYF
TRBV6-6	few	TRBJ2-2	-	TGTGCCAGCAGTGTCAACGGGGAGCTGTTTTTT	CASSVNGELFF
TRBV5-1	-	TRBJ2-5	TRBD1	TGCGCCAGCAGCCCGGGACAGTCACAAGAGACCCAGTACTTT	CASSPGQSQETQYF
TRBV28	many	TRBJ2-2	-	TGTGCCAGCAGTTTACCCATGTCGGCACGCGGGGAGCTGTTTTTT	CASSLPMSARGELFF
TRBV20-1	few	TRBJ1-2	-	TGCGGAAAGACAGGAGCTAACTATGGCTACACCTTC	CGKTGANYGYTF
TRBV29-1	-	TRBJ2-7	-	TGCAGCGTTGCCAAAAGCCGCTCCTACGAGCAGTACTTC	CSVAKSRSYEQYF
TRBV20-1	few	TRBJ2-7	TRBD1	TGCAGTGCCCGAGGCCGACAGGGTCCCTACGAGCAGTACTTC	CSARGRQGPYEQYF
TRBV29-1	-	TRBJ2-7	-	TGCAGCGTTGGGACCGATAGCTCCTACGAGCAGTACTTC	CSVGTDSSYEQYF
TRBV15	-	TRBJ1-6	TRBD1	TGTGCCACCAGGACAGGGGGCTATAATTCACCCCTCCACTTT	CATRTGGYNSPLHF
TRBV5-1	-	TRBJ1-5	-	TGCGCCAGCAGCTTCGCGCCAGCGGATCAGCCCCAGCATTTT	CASSFAPADQPQHF
TRBV15	few	TRBJ2-3	TRBD2	TGTGCCACCAGCAGGGCGGCAGGAGCGGGGTCCACAGATACGCAGTATTTT	CATSRAAGAGSTDTQYF
TRBV15	-	TRBJ1-1	-	TGTGCCACCAGTCTAGACTGGGGGGCAGAAGCTTTCTTT	CATSLDWGAEAFF
TRBV6-2/TRBV6-3	few	TRBJ1-5	-	TGTGCCAGCAGCACCGACGGGGTTCAGCCCCAGCATTTT	CASSTDGVQPQHF
TRBV28	-	TRBJ2-1	-	TGTGCCAGCAGTTTAGTAGACAGAAGCTCCTACAATGAGCAGTTCTTC	CASSLVDRSSYNEQFF
TRBV6-5	-	TRBJ2-5	-	TGTGCCAGCAGTTACTCGAGAGGGTGGCAAGAGACCCAGTACTTC	CASSYSRGWQETQYF
TRBV11-2	-	TRBJ1-1	TRBD1	TGTGCCAGCAGCTTTTTGATCCTACGTATGGGGACAGGGACAACTGAAGCTTTCTTT	CASSFLILRMGTGTTEAFF
TRBV27	-	TRBJ2-7	TRBD1	TGTGACAGCAGTCAAGGGGACAGGACCTACGAGCAGTACTTC	CDSSQGDRTYEQYF
TRBV7-8	many	TRBJ1-1	-	TGTGCCAGCAGCTCCCAGATGAACACTGAAGCTTTCTTT	CASSSQMNTEAFF
TRBV4-2	few	TRBJ2-7	TRBD1	TGTGCCAGCAGCCAAGATTGGACAGGGGGCTGGCAGTACTTC	CASSQDWTGGWQYF
TRBV19	-	TRBJ1-5	-	TGTGCCAGTAGTGGCGGTAATAGCAATCAGCCCCAGCATTTT	CASSGGNSNQPQHF
TRBV28	-	TRBJ2-1	TRBD2	TGTGCCAGCAGTCGGTGGTTAGGACTAGCGGGGGATGATGAGCAGTTCTTC	CASSRWLGLAGDDEQFF
TRBV5-1	once	TRBJ2-2	-	TGCGCCAGCAGCGACAGAGGGGCGAGGGGGACCGGGGAGCTGTTTTTT	CASSDRGARGTGELFF
TRBV28	-	TRBJ2-7	-	TGTGCCAGCAGTTTTAAGGCGGGGGACACCTACGAGCAGTACTTC	CASSFKAGDTYEQYF
TRBV19	-	TRBJ2-1	-	TGTGCCAGTAGGCAACAAGGGAATGAGCAGTTCTTC	CASRQQGNEQFF
TRBV7-8	-	TRBJ2-2	-	TGTGCCAGCAGCTTGTACGGGACCGGGGAGCTGTTTTTT	CASSLYGTGELFF
TRBV6-1	-	TRBJ2-5	TRBD2	TGTGCCAGCAGTCATACTAGCGGGGGGCTACAAGAGACCCAGTACTTC	CASSHTSGGLQETQYF
TRBV7-2	-	TRBJ1-5	-	TGTGCCAGCAGCTTAGCAGGGGGATGGAATCAGCCCCAGCATTTT	CASSLAGGWNQPQHF
TRBV5-1	many	TRBJ2-2	-	TGCGCCAGCAGCACTGGGACCGAGAACACCGGGGAGCTGTTTTTT	CASSTGTENTGELFF
TRBV4-2	-	TRBJ2-5	TRBD1	TGTGCCAGCAGCCAAGCGGACAGGGTACACGAGACCCAGTACTTC	CASSQADRVHETQYF
TRBV6-2/TRBV6-3	-	TRBJ2-1	-	TGTGCCAGCAGTAGAGATCACAATGAGCAGTTCTTC	CASSRDHNEQFF
TRBV7-9	many	TRBJ2-5	-	TGTGCCAGCAGCAACACAGGACAAGAGACCCAGTACTTC	CASSNTGQETQYF
TRBV11-1	-	TRBJ2-6	-	TGTGCCAGCAGCCCGACTCCGCGTAAACTCTCTGGGGCCAACGTCCTGACTTTC	CASSPTPRKLSGANVLTF
TRBV20-1	few	TRBJ1-2	TRBD1	TGCAGTGCTAGAGATGGGGACAGGGGTAACTATGGCTACACCTTC	CSARDGDRGNYGYTF
TRBV10-3	-	TRBJ2-1	TRBD2	TGTGCCATCAGTGAGGTGGGACTAGCGGAAAATGAGCAGTTCTTC	CAISEVGLAENEQFF
TRBV19	few	TRBJ2-3	-	TGTGCCAGTAGTTCAGGGAGAGGTAGAGATACGCAGTATTTT	CASSSGRGRDTQYF
TRBV5-5	many	TRBJ2-5	-	TGTGCCAGCAGCTATGGCCCCGAAGAGACCCAGTACTTC	CASSYGPEETQYF
TRBV7-8	few	TRBJ2-7	TRBD2	TGTGCCAGCAGCTTAACGGGAGGGTCCTACGAGCAGTACTTC	CASSLTGGSYEQYF
TRBV18	-	TRBJ2-3	-	TGTGCCAGCTCCAAGAAACAGGGTCCCACAGATACGCAGTATTTT	CASSKKQGPTDTQYF
TRBV20-1	many	TRBJ2-5	TRBD2	TGCAGTGCCGAGGGACTAGCGGTAACCCAAGAGACCCAGTACTTC	CSAEGLAVTQETQYF
TRBV20-1	-	TRBJ1-5	TRBD1	TGCAGTGCTGGGGACAGAAGCAATCAGCCCCAGCATTTT	CSAGDRSNQPQHF
TRBV12-3/TRBV12-4	-	TRBJ2-6	-	TGTGCCAGCAGTTTGGCGAGTAAATCTGGGGCCAACGTCCTGACTTTC	CASSLASKSGANVLTF
TRBV21-1	-	TRBJ2-1	-	TGTGCCAGCAGCAAAGCCACGGGGGGCCAAGACAATGAGCAGTTCTTC	CASSKATGGQDNEQFF
TRBV24-1	-	TRBJ2-5	-	TGTGCCACCAGGCCCTGGGACACCTTCCAAGAGACCCAGTACTTC	CATRPWDTFQETQYF
TRBV28	-	TRBJ2-5	TRBD1	TGTGCCAGCAGTCCTCGACAGGGAATAGGGTTAGAGACCCAGTACTTC	CASSPRQGIGLETQYF
TRBV11-2	once	TRBJ2-5	-	TGTGCCAGCAGCTCTGAGGTGGGGCGACCACAAGAGACCCAGTACTTC	CASSSEVGRPQETQYF
TRBV12-3/TRBV12-4	few	TRBJ2-1	-	TGTGCCAGCAGTTTTTCTCTAGCAGGGCCAAGAGAGCAGTTCTTC	CASSFSLAGPREQFF